This entry describes one T cell receptor (beta chain). This entry belongs to a study of regulatory T cells in long-lasting Graves disease. Time point of the sample: persistent/refractory GD, antithyroid drugs over 5 years with positive TRAb. After RNA was extracted from PBMCs, the TCR library was made from it. This CDR3 is 15 amino acids long. The junction had 4 bases not matched to a gene; V was cut back by 2 bases and J by 3 bases. Germline loops: CDR1 SGHTA, CDR2 FQGTGA. Arm-PCR of CDR3 regions and iRepertoire HTBI primers were used to build TCR beta libraries. A single record per CDR3 protein comes from TCRdb applying MiXCR to the multiplex PCR reads. Of around 460,000 distinct CDR3 sequences listed, approximately 23% were seen once; the top ten hold under 15%.

The TCR originated in a female donor with Graves disease. This chain links TRBV7-3 with TRBJ2-3; TRBD2 matches 8 bases. Sample: peripheral blood mononuclear cells (PBMCs), taken when the disease was refractory, from a patient treated with antithyroid drugs. The DNA of the CDR3 is TGTGCCAGCAGCTTATCGGGACTAGTTACAGATACGCAGTATTTT. It codes for CASSLSGLVTDTQYF.